Presented here are 28 T cell receptor beta chains from one specimen sequenced in a study of blood T cell repertoires in COVID-19. The method was immunoSEQ multiplex PCR; TCRdb's version includes in-frame clones alone and lacks a portion of them. The sample shows roughly 290,000 clones, approximately 91% of them seen only once. The sequenced sample consisted of PBMCs or T cells enriched from blood (not recorded which). These receptors all come from a woman aged 40-49 years who had recovered from COVID-19.

The CDR3 spells CASHRTIASSYNEQFF. For the CDR3, the DNA is TGTGCCAGTCACCGGACTATAGCTAGCTCCTACAATGAGCAGTTCTTC. The J gene is TRBJ2-1, the V gene TRBV19, with a tentative D call TRBD2 (6 bases). V was shortened by 8 bases and J by 0 bases, with 17 bases between the two germline ends. Germline V gene data show CDR1 as LNHDA and CDR2 as SQIVND (reference sequence). The CDR3 contains 16 residues. Full variable domain (outside the CDR3, taken from reference TRBV19 and TRBJ2-1): DGGITQSPKYLFRKEGQNVTLSCEQNLNHDAMYWYRQDPGQGLRLIYYSQIVNDFQKGDIAEGYSVSREKKESFPLTVTSAQKNPTAFYLCASHRTIASSYNEQFFGPGTRLTVL.

This clone is a singleton in its sample. This rearrangement joins TRBV5-1 to TRBJ1-2; TRBD1 matches 7 bases. This CDR3 spans 14 amino acids. J gave up 4 bases and V 4 bases, and 7 bases lay outside the gene matches. Germline-derived CDR1 and CDR2 are SGHRS and YFSETQ. CDR3 bases: TGCGCCAGCAGCGCGCAGACAGGGAGCTATGGCTACACCTTC. Amino acids: CASSAQTGSYGYTF.

V usage is TRBV4-2 and J usage is TRBJ2-2, with TRBD2 identical over 9 bases. The CDR3 length is 16 residues. Germline V lookup: CDR1 LGHNA, CDR2 YNFKEQ. V was clipped by 0 bases and J by 6 bases; unmatched bases: 5. The CDR3 reads CASSQDRLAGSGELFF. CDR3 sequence (DNA): TGTGCCAGCAGCCAAGATCGGCTAGCGGGGTCCGGGGAGCTGTTTTTT.

The sample holds a few counts of this clone. The J gene is TRBJ2-5, the V gene TRBV7-6; 14 bases align to TRBD2. The V segment lost 5 bases and the J segment 5 bases; nucleotides outside the gene matches: 4. The length of the CDR3 is 15 residues. Per germline, CDR1 SGHVS and CDR2 FNYEAQ. The CDR3 DNA is TGTGCCAGCAGCCTGGGACTAGCGGGAGCGGAGACCCAGTACTTC. Its protein is CASSLGLAGAETQYF. Supplemented by reference TRBV7-6 and TRBJ2-5, the full variable domain reads GAGVSQSPRYKVTKRGQDVALRCDPISGHVSLYWYRQALGQGPEFLTYFNYEAQQDKSGLPNDRFSAERPEGSISTLTIQRTEQRDSAMYRCASSLGLAGAETQYFGPGTRLLVL.

V is TRBV2 and J is TRBJ2-7; D perhaps matches TRBD2 (5 bases). Germline CDR1 is SNHLY and CDR2 is FYNNEI. This CDR3 region has 13 residues. The ends were cut back, 7 bases at V and 0 bases at J, with 10 bases in the middle. The DNA for the CDR3 is TGTGCCAGCACAGAGGGCTCCTCCTACGAGCAGTACTTC. Protein product: CASTEGSSYEQYF.

This chain uses TRBV30 with TRBJ2-1, with TRBD2 as a possible D gene (7 bases). The CDR3 extends over 15 amino acids. V gave up 2 bases and J gave up 5 bases, with 16 bases separating them. Germline CDR1 and CDR2: GTSNPN and SVGIG (reference sequence). CDR3 loop: CAWSIRGGRNNEQFF. In DNA, the CDR3 is TGTGCCTGGAGTATTAGGGGGGGACGAAACAATGAGCAGTTCTTC.

This clone has a single count. This chain links TRBV20-1 with TRBJ1-2; D possibly corresponds to TRBD1 (5 bases). Per the germline V gene, CDR1 is DFQATT and CDR2 is SNEGSKA (reference sequence). The CDR3 is 11 amino acids. Trimming removed 5 bases at V and 3 bases at J, with 7 bases between. CDR3 coding DNA: TGCAGTGCTTCGGGGGACTATGGCTACACCTTC. Translating gives CSASGDYGYTF.

The V gene is TRBV7-2, the J gene TRBJ2-7, with D perhaps TRBD2 (5 bases). V lost 3 bases, J lost 3 bases, and 15 bases lay in between. The CDR3 length is 15 residues. Germline-derived CDR1 and CDR2 are SGHTA and FQGNSA. The CDR3 region has the DNA TGTGCCAGCAGCTTTCGAGGGCCTTCTGGCTACGAGCAGTACTTC. Encoded protein: CASSFRGPSGYEQYF.

The chain employs TRBV3-1 (or the pseudogene TRBV3-2) and TRBJ2-1; TRBD2 matches at 11 bases. CDR3 length: 17 residues. V shed 0 bases, J shed 2 bases, and the junction held 3 bases outside the gene matches. Germline V gives CDR1 LGHDT, CDR2 YNNKEL (reference sequence). The CDR3 region is CASSQDVAGGAYNEQFF. The CDR3 nucleotides read TGTGCCAGCAGCCAAGACGTAGCGGGGGGGGCCTACAATGAGCAGTTCTTC.

The rearrangement uses TRBV7-8 and TRBJ2-5; TRBD1 agrees at 10 bases. V lost 5 bases and J lost 5; bases outside the gene matches: 5. The CDR3 is made up of 14 amino acids. Germline lookup yields CDR1 SGHVS and CDR2 FQNEAQ. CDR3 residues: CASSAGQGRETQYF. DNA of the CDR3: TGTGCCAGCAGCGCGGGACAGGGGAGGGAGACCCAGTACTTC.

This clone was seen a handful of times. The chain links TRBV5-1 to TRBJ2-7, with 7 bases aligning to TRBD1. Germline assignment: CDR1 SGHRS and CDR2 YFSETQ. CDR3 length: 14 residues. Unmatched junction bases numbered 8, after V lost 2 bases and J lost 6 bases. The CDR3 nucleotides read TGCGCCAGCAGCTTTGACAGGGTAGGGGGCGAGCAGTACTTC. The encoded protein is CASSFDRVGGEQYF. The full variable domain, its missing parts supplied by reference TRBV5-1 and TRBJ2-7, is KAGVTQTPRYLIKTRGQQVTLSCSPISGHRSVSWYQQTPGQGLQFLFEYFSETQRNKGNFPGRFSGRQFSNSRSEMNVSTLELGDSALYLCASSFDRVGGEQYFGPGTRLTVT.

The chain joins TRBV15 to TRBJ2-7; TRBD2 aligns across 7 bases. The CDR3 runs 15 residues. Trimming at V came to 0 bases and at J to 2 bases, leaving 4 bases not matched to a gene. The germline CDR1 and CDR2 sequences are LNHNV and YYDKDF (reference sequence). CDR3: CATSRDGAGAYEQYF. Written as DNA, the CDR3 is TGTGCCACCAGCAGAGATGGGGCGGGGGCCTACGAGCAGTACTTC. Based on the CDR3 plus reference TRBV15 and TRBJ2-7, the full variable domain is DAMVIQNPRYQVTQFGKPVTLSCSQTLNHNVMYWYQQKSSQAPKLLFHYYDKDFNNEADTPDNFQSRRPNTSFCFLDIRSPGLGDTAMYLCATSRDGAGAYEQYFGPGTRLTVT.

V and J are TRBV7-9 and TRBJ1-1; D unresolved. Germline V CDR1 and CDR2: SEHNR, FQNEAQ (reference sequence). With 7 bases removed from V and 0 bases from J, the gap between germline ends came to 15 bases. The CDR3 is made up of 15 amino acids. CDR3 DNA: TGTGCCAGCACCCTACTCGGGGTTATGAACACTGAAGCTTTCTTT. The encoded protein is CASTLLGVMNTEAFF.

The chain has TRBV30 and TRBJ1-1; D is perhaps TRBD1 (6 bases). The CDR3 is 15 residues long. Germline values: CDR1 GTSNPN, CDR2 SVGIG (reference sequence). V was clipped by 3 bases and J by 1 base, with 15 bases between them. CDR3 protein: CAWSPRGGRNTEAFF. DNA of the CDR3: TGTGCCTGGAGCCCCCGGGGGGGCCGGAACACTGAAGCTTTCTTT.

The chain recombines TRBV7-2 with TRBJ2-1, with D possibly being TRBD1 (6 bases). The CDR3 covers 14 residues. Germline V gives CDR1 SGHTA, CDR2 FQGNSA. The V gene lost 7 bases and the J gene lost 8 bases, with 18 bases spanning the gap. DNA of the CDR3: TGTGCCAGCATGGCGGAACAGGGCACCGATGAGCAGTTCTTC. Encoded protein: CASMAEQGTDEQFF.

This chain connects TRBV4-2 to TRBJ1-2; D not resolved. Per the germline V gene, CDR1 is LGHNA and CDR2 is YNFKEQ. The germline V and J ends were trimmed by 0 bases and 0 bases, with 8 bases remaining between them. The CDR3 is 15 amino acids. The CDR3 spells CASSQDIRANYGYTF. DNA of the CDR3: TGTGCCAGCAGCCAAGATATCCGGGCTAACTATGGCTACACCTTC.

V and J are TRBV27 and TRBJ2-2; 10 bases fit TRBD2. J gave up 6 bases and V 8 bases, and 9 bases lay outside the gene matches. The CDR3 is 15 amino acids. CDR1 is MNHEY, CDR2 SMNVEV, per germline (reference sequence). CDR3 sequence (DNA): TGTGCCAGCCAGCGGGGGGGCACCACGCCCGGGGAGCTGTTTTTT. Encoded protein: CASQRGGTTPGELFF.

This sequence joins TRBV30 and TRBJ1-6; TRBD1 might be the D (5 bases). The germline CDR1 and CDR2 sequences are GTSNPN and SVGIG (reference sequence). The CDR3 runs to 14 residues. Trimming removed 6 bases from V and 4 bases from J, with 13 bases in between. CDR3 sequence reads: CACRGGFYNSPLHF. CDR3 coding DNA: TGTGCCTGCCGGGGGGGTTTTTATAATTCACCCCTCCACTTT.

The V gene is TRBV19, the J gene TRBJ1-2; D ambiguous. Germline-derived CDR1 and CDR2 are LNHDA and SQIVND (reference sequence). The CDR3 extends over 14 amino acids. The V end lost 5 bases, the J end lost 4 bases, and 14 bases lay between the germline ends. The DNA for the CDR3 is TGTGCCAGTAGTTCGGGGATCTTAACCTATGGCTACACCTTC. Its protein product is CASSSGILTYGYTF.

The chain couples TRBV19 to TRBJ2-1, with 8 bases identical to TRBD1. CDR3 size: 14 residues. J gave up 8 bases and V 9 bases, and 12 bases lay outside the gene matches. Germline V gene data show CDR1 as LNHDA and CDR2 as SQIVND (reference sequence). The chain's CDR3 is CARGQAPTGDEQFF. CDR3 coding DNA: TGTGCCAGGGGACAGGCCCCTACCGGAGATGAGCAGTTCTTC. The full variable domain, its missing parts supplied by reference TRBV19 and TRBJ2-1, is DGGITQSPKYLFRKEGQNVTLSCEQNLNHDAMYWYRQDPGQGLRLIYYSQIVNDFQKGDIAEGYSVSREKKESFPLTVTSAQKNPTAFYLCARGQAPTGDEQFFGPGTRLTVL.

The chain combines TRBV7-2 with TRBJ2-7, with D possibly being TRBD2 (6 bases). Germline CDR1 reads SGHTA; CDR2 reads FQGNSA. The CDR3 totals 15 residues. V gave up 6 bases and J gave up 0 bases, with 15 bases separating them. The CDR3 is CASSIHRGSSYEQYF. The CDR3 region has the DNA TGTGCCAGCAGTATTCATCGGGGGAGCTCCTACGAGCAGTACTTC.

Turning to this clone: The same CDR3 is also encoded by other DNA sequences in this sample. The chain employs TRBV20-1 and TRBJ2-7; TRBD1 matches 10 bases. Germline CDR1 reads DFQATT; CDR2 reads SNEGSKA (reference sequence). This CDR3 is built from 16 residues. With V trimmed by 3 bases and J by 0 bases, 8 bases remained unmatched. CDR3 coding DNA: TGCAGTGCTAGTCCGGGACAGGGGCCCTCCTCCTACGAGCAGTACTTC. Amino acids: CSASPGQGPSSYEQYF.

J is TRBJ2-1 and V is TRBV2, with a tentative D call TRBD2 (5 bases). The CDR3 covers 13 residues. V was shortened by 5 bases and J by 10 bases, with 15 bases between the two germline ends. Germline assignment: CDR1 SNHLY and CDR2 FYNNEI. The CDR3 loop reads CASSRTELGEQFF. As DNA, the CDR3 is TGTGCCAGCAGTCGGACTGAACTTGGGGAGCAGTTCTTC. The complete variable domain, with remaining parts taken from reference TRBV2 and TRBJ2-1, reads EPEVTQTPSHQVTQMGQEVILRCVPISNHLYFYWYRQILGQKVEFLVSFYNNEISEKSEIFDDQFSVERPDGSNFTLKIRSTKLEDSAMYFCASSRTELGEQFFGPGTRLTVL.

Remarks on this clone: Germline and junction disagree at one end, which may indicate a read error. This rearrangement joins TRBV7-7 to TRBJ2-1; 7 positions agree with TRBD2. Germline V lookup: CDR1 SSHAT, CDR2 FNYEAQ (reference sequence). The CDR3 sequence is 16 residues long. CDR3 sequence reads: CASSGEGPGAYNEQFF. The CDR3 DNA is TGTGCTAGCAGCGGGGAGGGCCCGGGAGCCTACAATGAGCAGTTCTTC.

The V call is TRBV7-2, the J call TRBJ2-3, with 13 bases matching TRBD2. This CDR3 is built from 14 residues. V was pared by 5 bases and J by 6 bases, with 2 bases of the junction left unmatched. Looked up from germline, CDR1 is SGHTA and CDR2 is FQGNSA. In DNA form, the CDR3 reads TGTGCCAGCAGCAGACTAGCGGGGGGCGATACGCAGTATTTT. It yields the protein CASSRLAGGDTQYF.

The chain carries TRBV5-1 and TRBJ2-2, with D possibly being TRBD2 (6 bases). Germline V gene sequence: CDR1 SGHRS, CDR2 YFSETQ. The CDR3 is made up of 19 amino acids. The ends were cut back, 2 bases at V and 4 bases at J, with 24 bases in the middle. The CDR3 loop is CASSLGFGAGQGPTGELFF. In DNA, the CDR3 is TGCGCCAGCAGCTTAGGGTTCGGGGCGGGGCAAGGGCCCACCGGGGAGCTGTTTTTT. Full variable domain (remainder filled in from reference TRBV5-1 and TRBJ2-2): KAGVTQTPRYLIKTRGQQVTLSCSPISGHRSVSWYQQTPGQGLQFLFEYFSETQRNKGNFPGRFSGRQFSNSRSEMNVSTLELGDSALYLCASSLGFGAGQGPTGELFFGEGSRLTVL.

The V call is TRBV9, the J call TRBJ2-6; perhaps TRBD1 as D (6 bases). The CDR3 covers 19 residues. V lost 2 bases and J lost 0, with 18 bases in between. Per germline, CDR1 SGDLS and CDR2 YYNGEE. The CDR3 is CASSVQRQAADSGANVLTF. CDR3 coding DNA: TGTGCCAGCAGCGTTCAGCGACAGGCCGCAGACTCTGGGGCCAACGTCCTGACTTTC.

CDR3 nucleotide sequence: TGCGCCAGCAGTTTGACAGGGTCCGACGAAAAACTGTTTTTT. It encodes CASSLTGSDEKLFF. V usage is TRBV5-1 and J usage is TRBJ1-4; 7 bases line up with TRBD1. The germline CDR1 and CDR2 sequences are SGHRS and YFSETQ. The V segment lost 5 bases and the J segment 8 bases; nucleotides outside the gene matches: 9. CDR3 length equals 14 residues.